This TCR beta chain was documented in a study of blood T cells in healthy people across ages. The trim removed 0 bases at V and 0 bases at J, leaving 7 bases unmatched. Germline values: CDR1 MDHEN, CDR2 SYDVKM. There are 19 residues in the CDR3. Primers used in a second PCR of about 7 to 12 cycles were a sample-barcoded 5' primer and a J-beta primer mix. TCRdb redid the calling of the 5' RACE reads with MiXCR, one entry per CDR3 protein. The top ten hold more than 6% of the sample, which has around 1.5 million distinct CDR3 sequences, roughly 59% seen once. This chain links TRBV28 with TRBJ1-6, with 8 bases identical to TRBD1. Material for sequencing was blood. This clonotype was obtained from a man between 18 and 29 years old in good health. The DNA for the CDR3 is TGTGCCAGCAGTTTATGGAAACAGGGGGTGAGCTCCTATAATTCACCCCTCCACTTT. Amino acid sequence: CASSLWKQGVSSYNSPLHF.